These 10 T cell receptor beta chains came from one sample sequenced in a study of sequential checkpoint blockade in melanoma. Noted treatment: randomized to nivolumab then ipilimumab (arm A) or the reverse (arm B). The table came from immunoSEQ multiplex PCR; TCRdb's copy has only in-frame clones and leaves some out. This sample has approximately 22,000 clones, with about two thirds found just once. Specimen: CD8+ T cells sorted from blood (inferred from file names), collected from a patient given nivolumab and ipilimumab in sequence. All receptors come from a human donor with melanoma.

CDR3 DNA: TGTGCCAGCAGTTATATGCAGGGGACGGAGCCCCAGCATTTT. This sequence encodes CASSYMQGTEPQHF. The chain is built from TRBV6-5 and TRBJ1-5; TRBD1 is a possible D gene (6 bases). V was cut by 3 bases and J by 8 bases, with 14 bases left in between. This CDR3 region has 14 residues. Germline values: CDR1 MNHEY, CDR2 SVGAGI.

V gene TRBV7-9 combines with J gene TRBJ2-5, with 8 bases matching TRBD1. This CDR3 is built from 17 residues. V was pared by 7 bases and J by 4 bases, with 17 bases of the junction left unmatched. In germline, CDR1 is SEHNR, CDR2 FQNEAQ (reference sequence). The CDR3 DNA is TGTGCCAGCATCGAGGACGCCGGACAGGGTGACTCAGAGACCCAGTACTTC. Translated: CASIEDAGQGDSETQYF. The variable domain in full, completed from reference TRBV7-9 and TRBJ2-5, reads DTGVSQNPRHKITKRGQNVTFRCDPISEHNRLYWYRQTLGQGPEFLTYFQNEAQLEKSRLLSDRFSAERPKGSFSTLEIQRTEQGDSAMYLCASIEDAGQGDSETQYFGPGTRLLVL.

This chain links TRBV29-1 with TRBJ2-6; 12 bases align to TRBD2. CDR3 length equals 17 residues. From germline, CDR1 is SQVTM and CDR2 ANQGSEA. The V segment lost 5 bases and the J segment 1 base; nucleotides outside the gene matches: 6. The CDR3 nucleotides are TGCAGCGTTATACTAGCGGGGGGTTTATCTGGGGCCAACGTCCTGACTTTC. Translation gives CSVILAGGLSGANVLTF.

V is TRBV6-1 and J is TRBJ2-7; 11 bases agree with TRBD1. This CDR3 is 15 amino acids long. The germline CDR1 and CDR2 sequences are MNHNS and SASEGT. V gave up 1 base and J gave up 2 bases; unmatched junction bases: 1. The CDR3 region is CASSEGTGGAYEQYV. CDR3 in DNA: TGTGCCAGCAGTGAAGGGACAGGGGGCGCCTACGAGCAGTACGTC.

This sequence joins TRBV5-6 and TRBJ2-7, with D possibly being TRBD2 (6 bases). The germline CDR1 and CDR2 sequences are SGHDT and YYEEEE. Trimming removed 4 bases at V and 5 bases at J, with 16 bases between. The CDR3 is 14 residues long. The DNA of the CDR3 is TGTGCCAGCAGCCCGGCGGGGAATCCCCACGAGCAGTACGTC. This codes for CASSPAGNPHEQYV.

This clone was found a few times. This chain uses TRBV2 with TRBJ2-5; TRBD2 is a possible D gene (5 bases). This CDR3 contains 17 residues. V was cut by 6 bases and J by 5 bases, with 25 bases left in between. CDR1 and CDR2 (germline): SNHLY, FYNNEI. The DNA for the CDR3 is TGTGCCAGCAGCACCGGGGAGCTGTTCCGACCCGTGGAGACCCAGTACTTC. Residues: CASSTGELFRPVETQYF.

For the CDR3, the DNA is TGTGCCAGCAAGGACAGGGGGGGGCAGCCCCAGCATTTT. It specifies CASKDRGGQPQHF. The gene calls are TRBV19 and TRBJ1-5; 10 nucleotides align to TRBD1. Germline V lookup: CDR1 LNHDA, CDR2 SQIVND (reference sequence). Losses at the gene ends were 9 bases for V and 7 bases for J; bases not matched to a gene: 6. This CDR3 region has 13 residues. Full variable domain (remainder filled in from reference TRBV19 and TRBJ1-5): DGGITQSPKYLFRKEGQNVTLSCEQNLNHDAMYWYRQDPGQGLRLIYYSQIVNDFQKGDIAEGYSVSREKKESFPLTVTSAQKNPTAFYLCASKDRGGQPQHFGDGTRLSIL.

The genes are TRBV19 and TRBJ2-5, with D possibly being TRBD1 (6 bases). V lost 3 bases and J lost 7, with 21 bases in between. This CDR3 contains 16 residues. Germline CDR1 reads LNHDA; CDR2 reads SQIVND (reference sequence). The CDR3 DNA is TGTGCCAGTAGTATCCCCCCCTTTCGGGACATCGGGACCCAGTACTTC. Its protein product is CASSIPPFRDIGTQYF.

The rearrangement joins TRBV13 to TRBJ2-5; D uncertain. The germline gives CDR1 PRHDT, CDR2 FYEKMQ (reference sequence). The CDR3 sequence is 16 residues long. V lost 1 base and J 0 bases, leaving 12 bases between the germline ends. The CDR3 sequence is CASSLAADGYQETQYF. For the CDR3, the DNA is TGTGCCAGCAGCTTAGCAGCCGACGGGTACCAAGAGACCCAGTACTTC.

The CDR3 nucleotides read TGCAGCGGGGGCCGCGCCAGTAGCACAGATACGCAGTATTTT. Amino acids: CSGGRASSTDTQYF. J is TRBJ2-3 and V is TRBV29-1, with D possibly matching TRBD1 (5 bases). CDR1 SQVTM and CDR2 ANQGSEA come from the germline V gene. V was shortened by 7 bases and J by 0 bases, with 14 bases between the two germline ends. This CDR3 comprises 14 residues.